This entry lists 28 T cell receptor beta chains sequenced from one sample in a study of human T cells and chemical hapten exposure. TCRdb processed the RACE reads anew with MiXCR; each CDR3 protein has one entry. In the table there are some 190,000 distinct CDR3 sequences, approximately 20% of which are singletons. Time point here: patch test 1, 2 weeks after DPC sensitization. Treatment denoted: therapeutic diphenylcyclopropenone sensitization with weekly scalp DPC. The input for sequencing was whole blood, taken in connection with sensitization to the hapten diphenylcyclopropenone (DPC). These receptors were collected from a woman aged 45-59 years with alopecia areata. Some clones in this sample may be carry-over from other donors' samples.

This clonotype was found a few times. V gene TRBV10-3 combines with J gene TRBJ2-1; the D gene is possibly TRBD1 (5 bases). The V end lost 10 bases, the J end lost 4 bases, and 20 bases lay between the germline ends. In germline, CDR1 is ENHRY, CDR2 SYGVKD. The CDR3 is 15 residues long. The DNA for the CDR3 is TGTGCCACCGTAAAACAGGAGATCTCATACAATGAGCAGTTCTTC. Translated, it gives CATVKQEISYNEQFF.

The chain carries TRBV7-2 and TRBJ2-5; TRBD1 is a possible D gene (5 bases). The germline V gene encodes CDR1 SGHTA and CDR2 FQGNSA. With 2 bases removed from V and 5 bases from J, the gap between germline ends came to 9 bases. This CDR3 region has 13 residues. This CDR3 is CASSLSGMETQYF. CDR3 nucleotides: TGTGCCAGCAGCTTATCAGGGATGGAGACCCAGTACTTC.

In its sample, this clonotype was seen many times. The J gene is TRBJ2-1, the V gene TRBV11-2; TRBD2 matches at 11 bases. From germline, CDR1 is SGHAT and CDR2 FQNNGV. This CDR3 is built from 16 residues. With 2 bases clipped from V and 7 bases from J, the junction kept 7 bases outside the gene matches. This chain's CDR3 is CASSLSVTSGKNEQFF. CDR3 in DNA: TGTGCCAGCAGCTTAAGCGTGACTAGCGGGAAAAATGAGCAGTTCTTC.

The chain links TRBV20-1 to TRBJ2-7, with 10 bases aligning to TRBD2. The CDR3 runs 15 residues. CDR1 and CDR2 (germline): DFQATT, SNEGSKA (reference sequence). Trimming took 5 bases from V and 2 from J; bases not matched to a gene: 9. The CDR3 sequence: CSAPPTSGPTYEQYF. In DNA, the CDR3 is TGCAGTGCTCCCCCGACTAGCGGGCCCACCTACGAGCAGTACTTC.

This clonotype has a handful of counts. The chain joins TRBV11-1 to TRBJ1-1, with 9 bases that match TRBD1. The CDR3 has 16 amino acids. V gave up 5 bases and J gave up 6 bases; unmatched junction bases: 13. Germline CDR1 and CDR2: SGHAT and FQDESV (reference sequence). In DNA form, the CDR3 reads TGTGCCAGCAGCCCCCAGAAGGGACAGGGATTCTCTGAAGCTTTCTTT. This codes for CASSPQKGQGFSEAFF.

This clonotype has only a few counts. The rearrangement joins TRBV28 to TRBJ1-5, with D possibly being TRBD1 (5 bases). The CDR3 is 14 residues long. The germline gives CDR1 MDHEN, CDR2 SYDVKM. Between the trimmed V and J ends, which lost 2 bases and 6 bases, there was a span of 11 bases. The CDR3 region is CASSLPGSGQPQHF. CDR3 coding DNA: TGTGCCAGCAGTTTACCAGGGTCCGGTCAGCCCCAGCATTTT.

The table lists this clonotype with a few counts. This rearrangement joins TRBV5-1 to TRBJ1-2; no firm D call. Germline values: CDR1 SGHRS, CDR2 YFSETQ. V was cut by 2 bases and J by 4 bases, with 9 bases left in between. This CDR3 has 13 residues. Written as DNA, the CDR3 is TGCGCCAGCAGCTTCACAGAAACCTATGGCTACACCTTC. Protein: CASSFTETYGYTF. The full variable domain, rest sourced from reference TRBV5-1 and TRBJ1-2, is KAGVTQTPRYLIKTRGQQVTLSCSPISGHRSVSWYQQTPGQGLQFLFEYFSETQRNKGNFPGRFSGRQFSNSRSEMNVSTLELGDSALYLCASSFTETYGYTFGSGTRLTVV.

This clonotype has a handful of counts. The chain employs TRBV2 and TRBJ2-7, with 8 bases lining up with TRBD2. The CDR3 is made up of 13 amino acids. Trimming at V came to 4 bases and at J to 8 bases, leaving 7 bases not matched to a gene. CDR1 is SNHLY, CDR2 FYNNEI, per germline. This chain's CDR3 is CASSASGSSQQYF. The CDR3 bases are TGTGCCAGCAGTGCGAGCGGGAGCTCCCAGCAGTACTTC. Combining the CDR3 with reference TRBV2 and TRBJ2-7 gives the whole variable domain EPEVTQTPSHQVTQMGQEVILRCVPISNHLYFYWYRQILGQKVEFLVSFYNNEISEKSEIFDDQFSVERPDGSNFTLKIRSTKLEDSAMYFCASSASGSSQQYFGPGTRLTVT.

The rearrangement links TRBV20-1 to TRBJ1-1; D unresolved. This CDR3 contains 15 residues. Trimming left V 6 bases short and J 3 bases short, with 20 bases between. Looked up from germline, CDR1 is DFQATT and CDR2 is SNEGSKA (reference sequence). The CDR3 region has the DNA TGCAGTGCCCCAGGAGCGGCCCCGGCCCACACTGAAGCTTTCTTT. Translated, it gives CSAPGAAPAHTEAFF.

This rearrangement joins TRBV6-6 to TRBJ1-5; D unclear. The CDR3 sequence is 15 residues long. Per germline, CDR1 MNHNY and CDR2 SVGAGI (reference sequence). The V end was cut by 0 bases, the J end by 0 bases, with 6 bases between. The CDR3 DNA reads TGTGCCAGCAGTTACTCTAGTAATAGCAATCAGCCCCAGCATTTT. Encoded protein: CASSYSSNSNQPQHF.

The rearrangement joins TRBV30 to TRBJ2-5, with D perhaps matching TRBD2 (5 bases). The CDR3 is 12 amino acids. V lost 3 bases, J lost 1 base, and 6 bases lay in between. CDR1 and CDR2 (germline): GTSNPN, SVGIG (reference sequence). CDR3 nucleotide sequence: TGTGCCTGGAGCCGGGGCCAAGAGACCCAGTACTTC. Translation: CAWSRGQETQYF.

This sequence joins TRBV20-1 and TRBJ2-3; no definite D call. The V gene's germline CDR1 is DFQATT and CDR2 SNEGSKA (reference sequence). The CDR3 has 11 amino acids. The V gene lost 8 bases and the J gene lost 4 bases, with 10 bases spanning the gap. DNA of the CDR3: TGCAGTACTGGTAGGGCAGATACGCAGTATTTT. Amino acid sequence: CSTGRADTQYF.

The chain has TRBV10-2 and TRBJ1-4, with a possible D match to TRBD1 (5 bases). The ends were cut back, 4 bases at V and 10 bases at J, with 16 bases in the middle. Germline V gene lookup returns CDR1 WSHSY and CDR2 SAAADI. The CDR3 is made up of 14 amino acids. The CDR3 is CASSVREGSGKLFF. The DNA for the CDR3 is TGCGCCAGCAGTGTCAGGGAAGGCTCGGGAAAACTGTTTTTT.

J is TRBJ2-1 and V is TRBV4-1; tentatively, D is TRBD2 (5 bases). V lost 0 bases and J 10 bases, leaving 16 bases between the germline ends. CDR1 and CDR2 from the germline V gene are MGHRA and YSYEKL. This CDR3 has 15 residues. The CDR3 bases are TGCGCCAGCAGCCAAGATTACGGGGAGAGGAGAGAGCAGTTCTTC. Translating gives CASSQDYGERREQFF.

The chain is built from TRBV6-1 and TRBJ2-5, with TRBD1 identical over 9 bases. This CDR3 has 15 residues. The germline V gene has CDR1 MNHNS and CDR2 SASEGT. J was trimmed by 5 bases and V by 3 bases; bases with no gene match: 7. The CDR3 is CASSDTTGGRETQYF. As DNA, the CDR3 is TGTGCCAGCAGTGATACAACAGGGGGCCGGGAGACCCAGTACTTC.

The CDR3 bases are TGCAGCGTTGAAGATCGGCGGGAGCTACTGGAGACCCAGTACTTC. This translates into CSVEDRRELLETQYF. This chain joins TRBV29-1 and TRBJ2-5; 7 nucleotides line up with TRBD2. The germline CDR1 and CDR2 sequences are SQVTM and ANQGSEA. Germline trimming cut 0 bases from V and 5 bases from J; bases unmatched to any gene: 9. The CDR3 contains 15 residues. Full variable domain (outside the CDR3, taken from reference TRBV29-1 and TRBJ2-5): SAVISQKPSRDICQRGTSLTIQCQVDSQVTMMFWYRQQPGQSLTLIATANQGSEATYESGFVIDKFPISRPNLTFSTLTVSNMSPEDSSIYLCSVEDRRELLETQYFGPGTRLLVL.

J is TRBJ1-2 and V is TRBV27, with 7 bases aligning to TRBD1. The CDR3 covers 14 residues. With 6 bases clipped from V and 2 bases from J, the junction kept 6 bases outside the gene matches. The germline V gene has CDR1 MNHEY and CDR2 SMNVEV (reference sequence). The CDR3 DNA is TGTGCCAGCAGAGCGACAGGGTCAAACTATGGCTACACCTTC. Its translation: CASRATGSNYGYTF.

This clonotype was counted a few times. The CDR3 is CSASRGSGNDEQFF. CDR3 DNA: TGCAGTGCCTCCCGTGGTAGCGGGAACGATGAGCAGTTCTTC. The genes are TRBV20-1 and TRBJ2-1; 8 bases are shared with TRBD2. V lost 6 bases and J lost 8; bases outside the gene matches: 12. The CDR3 contains 14 residues. CDR1 DFQATT and CDR2 SNEGSKA come from the germline V gene (reference sequence).

The chain carries TRBV24-1 and TRBJ1-5, with TRBD1 matching 12 bases. The CDR3 consists of 16 residues. V shed 3 bases, J shed 7 bases, and the junction held 6 bases outside the gene matches. CDR1 KGHDR and CDR2 SFDVKD come from the germline V gene. CDR3 region: CATSDGDRGLEQPQHF. The DNA of the CDR3 is TGTGCCACCAGTGATGGGGACAGGGGGCTGGAGCAGCCCCAGCATTTT.

The chain couples TRBV29-1 to TRBJ2-3; 11 bases match TRBD2. CDR1 is SQVTM, CDR2 ANQGSEA, per germline. The trim removed 2 bases at V and 6 bases at J, leaving 7 bases unmatched. CDR3 size: 15 residues. CDR3 sequence: CSVEILAGASDTQYF. The CDR3, as DNA: TGCAGCGTTGAAATACTAGCGGGAGCGTCTGATACGCAGTATTTT.

The chain recombines TRBV7-2 with TRBJ2-1; 9 positions match TRBD2. The CDR3 is 15 amino acids. V gave up 1 base and J gave up 9 bases; unmatched junction bases: 7. Germline CDR1 reads SGHTA; CDR2 reads FQGNSA. The CDR3 spells CASSLESSGISEQFF. CDR3 DNA sequence: TGTGCCAGCAGCTTAGAATCTAGCGGGATAAGTGAGCAGTTCTTC.

This clonotype came up a few times. This sequence joins TRBV20-1 and TRBJ2-1; D possibly corresponds to TRBD2 (6 bases). V was trimmed by 6 bases and J by 16 bases, leaving 19 bases between them. This CDR3 region has 11 residues. Germline values: CDR1 DFQATT, CDR2 SNEGSKA (reference sequence). The CDR3 nucleotides read TGCAGTGCGACGGAGGGCGGTGTGTTTTTCTTC. Translated: CSATEGGVFFF.

V and J are TRBV5-5 and TRBJ1-5, with TRBD1 matching 7 bases. This CDR3 has 16 amino acids. From germline, CDR1 is SGHKS and CDR2 YYEKEE (reference sequence). V gave up 0 bases and J gave up 4 bases; unmatched junction bases: 7. Here the CDR3 reads CASSLVGGTVNQPQHF. The CDR3 DNA follows: TGTGCCAGCAGCTTGGTTGGCGGGACAGTGAATCAGCCCCAGCATTTT.

The V gene is TRBV29-1, the J gene TRBJ2-7, with a tentative D call TRBD2 (5 bases). CDR3 length: 13 amino acids. The ends were cut back, 3 bases at V and 9 bases at J, with 18 bases in the middle. Germline CDR1 is SQVTM and CDR2 is ANQGSEA. The CDR3 sequence is CSVDELRGLGQYF. The CDR3 DNA is TGCAGCGTTGACGAACTCCGGGGTCTGGGGCAGTACTTC.

The genes are TRBV20-1 and TRBJ1-2; D uncertain. The V end was cut by 0 bases, the J end by 6 bases, with 14 bases between. The CDR3 contains 14 residues. Germline V CDR1 and CDR2: DFQATT, SNEGSKA (reference sequence). CDR3 sequence (DNA): TGCAGTGCTAGAGATCGGATGGATAGGGATGGCTACACCTTC. It codes for CSARDRMDRDGYTF.

The DNA of the CDR3 is TGTGCCAGCAGTTTTTTTGGGGCCTCCTACGAGCAGTACTTC. It specifies CASSFFGASYEQYF. The chain carries TRBV12-3 or TRBV12-4 and TRBJ2-7, with D possibly being TRBD1 (5 bases). The CDR3 runs 14 residues. Trimming removed 3 bases from V and 0 bases from J, with 9 bases in between.

This clonotype was recorded only once. The rearrangement uses TRBV25-1 and TRBJ2-7; 8 bases agree with TRBD2. After removal of 0 bases from V and 3 bases from J, the junction contained 4 bases not matched to a gene. CDR3 length: 15 residues. Germline lookup yields CDR1 MGHDK and CDR2 SYGVNS. This CDR3 reads CASSEYPGGGYEQYF. In DNA form, the CDR3 reads TGTGCCAGCAGTGAATACCCCGGGGGGGGCTACGAGCAGTACTTC.

This clonotype turned up a few times. This rearrangement joins TRBV29-1 to TRBJ2-5; 10 nucleotides align to TRBD2. CDR1 and CDR2 (germline): SQVTM, ANQGSEA. The CDR3 is made up of 13 amino acids. V was clipped by 4 bases and J by 5 bases; unmatched bases: 4. The CDR3 is CSVGASGSETQYF. The CDR3 region has the DNA TGCAGCGTTGGGGCTAGCGGGAGTGAGACCCAGTACTTC.